These 3 T cell receptor beta chains came from one sample sequenced in a study of PD-1 blockade in classical Hodgkin lymphoma (dated by TCRdb to the early 2020s). Receptor libraries were prepared by the immunoSEQ multiplex PCR assay. Imported from immuneACCESS, the table was reduced by TCRdb to in-frame sequences with V and J called. These copies leave out some clones; in studies compared against another copy, an unresolved V gene accounts for under half, and the cause of the remainder is not known. The sample includes roughly 46,000 clones, with 65% to 80% observed a single time. The top ten hold roughly 12% of the sample. The label giving this sample's time point can be read as: cycle 4 day 1 (C4D1), after more than 5 weeks of nivolumab. Every trial patient had relapsed after autologous stem cell transplantation, and cohorts A, B and C differed in prior brentuximab vedotin exposure. The sample was peripheral blood mononuclear cells (PBMCs), taken before the fourth cycle of nivolumab. The origin of the receptors is a human donor with classical Hodgkin lymphoma.

This chain links TRBV4-1 with TRBJ2-1; 12 nucleotides match TRBD2. The CDR3 runs 15 residues. The ends lost 2 bases at V and 4 bases at J; junction bases unmatched: 0. Germline CDR1 is MGHRA and CDR2 is YSYEKL. Written as DNA, the CDR3 is TGCGCCAGCAGCCAACTAGCGGGAGGGTACAATGAGCAGTTCTTC. Protein product: CASSQLAGGYNEQFF.

The chain uses TRBV9 and TRBJ2-7, with D perhaps matching TRBD1 (6 bases). There are 14 residues in the CDR3. Between the trimmed V and J ends, which lost 2 bases and 3 bases, there was a span of 12 bases. CDR1 is SGDLS, CDR2 YYNGEE, per germline. CDR3 coding DNA: TGTGCCAGCAGCGTTCGAGGGGGATACTACGAGCAGTACTTC. This translates into CASSVRGGYYEQYF.

The rearrangement uses TRBV4-2 and TRBJ2-3; 8 nucleotides line up with TRBD2. CDR1 and CDR2 (germline): LGHNA, YNFKEQ. The CDR3 covers 19 residues. With V trimmed by 3 bases and J by 0 bases, 14 bases remained unmatched. The DNA of the CDR3 is TGTGCCAGCAGCCACCGATTTACCGTGGCTAGCGGGAGCACAGATACGCAGTATTTT. Protein sequence: CASSHRFTVASGSTDTQYF.